A selection of T cell receptor beta chains follows, all from one sample in a study of blood T cell repertoires in COVID-19. Sequencing used immunoSEQ multiplex PCR; TCRdb keeps in-frame clones, though not all of them. Among 45,000 to 60,000 clones listed, approximately 89% were seen once. The sample consisted of peripheral blood. The origin of the receptors is a human donor in a cohort sampled during active COVID-19. The CDR3 runs from the conserved cysteine through the conserved F or W. Each record gives: V gene, D gene, clone size, J gene, CDR3 protein, CDR3 DNA. The D gene is left open where the match is weak. Not every row has a clone size; where given, it reads once, few, many or a size class.

TRBV6-5	TRBD1	.	TRBJ1-2	CASSYTRQGYGYTF	TGTGCCAGCAGTTACACACGACAGGGCTATGGCTACACCTTC
TRBV5-1	.	.	TRBJ2-5	CASSFRGAWEETQYF	TGCGCCAGCAGCTTCAGGGGGGCCTGGGAAGAGACCCAGTACTTC
TRBV24-1	.	.	TRBJ1-4	CATSDSGVRNEKLFF	TGTGCCACCAGTGATTCCGGGGTCCGTAATGAAAAACTGTTTTTT
TRBV25-1	.	.	TRBJ1-1	CASSAYTEAFF	TGTGCCAGCAGTGCGTACACTGAAGCTTTCTTT
TRBV7-6	.	.	TRBJ2-2	CASSLGGGGTGELFF	TGTGCCAGCAGCTTAGGGGGAGGAGGCACCGGGGAGCTGTTTTTT
TRBV30	TRBD1	few	TRBJ1-6	CAWQIGTGHNSPLHF	TGTGCCTGGCAGATCGGGACAGGCCATAATTCACCCCTCCACTTT
TRBV7-9	.	.	TRBJ1-1	CASRGAGEANTEAFF	TGTGCCAGCCGGGGGGCAGGGGAGGCGAACACTGAAGCTTTCTTT
TRBV19	.	.	TRBJ1-5	CASSIDFGQHNQPQHF	TGTGCCAGTAGTATAGACTTCGGACAGCACAATCAGCCCCAGCATTTT
TRBV27	TRBD2	.	TRBJ2-7	CASSLRESYEQYF	TGTGCCAGCAGTTTGCGGGAGTCCTACGAGCAGTACTTC
TRBV19	.	.	TRBJ1-1	CASSTGHTLREAFF	TGTGCCAGTAGTACGGGACATACCCTTCGGGAAGCTTTCTTT
TRBV4-2	.	.	TRBJ2-4	CASNRSGMLEYF	TGTGCCAGTAACCGATCCGGGATGCTCGAGTACTTC
TRBV10-3	.	once	TRBJ1-1	CAISVSDRGMNTEAFF	TGTGCCATCAGTGTTTCGGATCGGGGGATGAACACTGAAGCTTTCTTT
TRBV5-1	.	.	TRBJ2-7	CASSPRGTASSYEQYF	TGCGCCAGCAGCCCTCGGGGGACAGCGAGCTCCTACGAGCAGTACTTC
TRBV5-1	TRBD2	.	TRBJ2-5	CASSVQLAPQETQYF	TGCGCCAGCAGCGTACAACTAGCGCCCCAAGAGACCCAGTACTTC
TRBV4-1	.	.	TRBJ2-1	CASSPSYGYNEQFF	TGCGCCAGCAGTCCCTCATACGGGTACAATGAGCAGTTCTTC
TRBV7-9	TRBD1	once	TRBJ2-1	CASSLGTGARGEQFF	TGTGCCAGCAGCTTGGGGACAGGGGCGCGGGGGGAGCAGTTCTTC
TRBV6-5	.	.	TRBJ1-2	CAVEGDNYGYTF	TGTGCCGTCGAGGGGGATAACTATGGCTACACCTTC
TRBV30	TRBD1	.	TRBJ2-3	CAWSRGQGATDTQYF	TGTGCCTGGAGTAGAGGACAGGGGGCCACAGATACGCAGTATTTT
TRBV2	TRBD1	once	TRBJ1-5	CASSEQGDSSNQPQHF	TGTGCCAGCAGTGAGCAAGGGGACAGTAGCAATCAGCCCCAGCATTTT
TRBV30	.	.	TRBJ1-4	CAWSVPRGEKLFF	TGTGCCTGGAGTGTCCCCCGGGGTGAAAAACTGTTTTTT
TRBV10-3	.	.	TRBJ2-3	CAIIWRSTDTQYF	TGTGCCATCATTTGGAGGAGCACAGATACGCAGTATTTT
TRBV7-3	TRBD2	.	TRBJ2-3	CASSLIAGSTDTQYF	TGTGCCAGCAGCTTAATAGCGGGGAGTACAGATACGCAGTATTTT
TRBV30	.	.	TRBJ1-5	CAWGERLNQPQHF	TGTGCCTGGGGGGAGAGACTAAATCAGCCCCAGCATTTT
TRBV6-2/TRBV6-3	.	.	TRBJ1-1	CASSYGQGQAFF	TGTGCCAGCAGTTATGGGCAGGGCCAAGCTTTCTTT
TRBV20-1	TRBD2	.	TRBJ2-1	CSAIETSGSSNEQFF	TGCAGTGCTATTGAGACTAGCGGGAGTAGTAATGAGCAGTTCTTC
TRBV5-6	.	.	TRBJ2-7	CASSFPGTNYEQYF	TGTGCCAGCAGCTTCCCCGGGACAAATTACGAGCAGTACTTC
TRBV18	.	.	TRBJ1-4	CASSLRGASEKLFF	TGTGCCAGCTCACTCCGGGGGGCAAGTGAAAAACTGTTTTTT